One sample yielded the 14 T cell receptor beta chains listed below, sequenced in a study of blood T cell repertoires in COVID-19. The assay was immunoSEQ multiplex PCR, and TCRdb's table has in-frame clones only and misses some. The repertoire consists of over 95,000 clones, with more than 80% occurring once and the leading ten covering just over 5.5%. Sequenced input: peripheral blood. The receptors were gathered from a woman aged 60-75 years with COVID-19, enrolled during active disease.

The V and J genes are TRBV4-2 and TRBJ2-5; maybe TRBD2 (6 bases). V lost 3 bases and J 2 bases, leaving 13 bases between the germline ends. CDR1 is LGHNA, CDR2 YNFKEQ, per germline. The length of the CDR3 is 15 residues. The CDR3 here is CASSQRLGLQETQYF. Here the CDR3 DNA reads TGTGCCAGCAGCCAGAGACTAGGACTTCAAGAGACCCAGTACTTC.

The chain has TRBV7-3 and TRBJ1-2; a possible D gene is TRBD1 (6 bases). CDR1 SGHTA and CDR2 FQGTGA come from the germline V gene. The CDR3 is 12 residues long. Trimming removed 2 bases from V and 6 bases from J, with 7 bases in between. CDR3 amino acids: CASSLWGHGYTF. The CDR3 DNA is TGTGCCAGCAGCTTATGGGGGCATGGCTACACCTTC. Based on the CDR3 plus reference TRBV7-3 and TRBJ1-2, the full variable domain is GAGVSQTPSNKVTEKGKYVELRCDPISGHTALYWYRQSLGQGPEFLIYFQGTGAADDSGLPNDRFFAVRPEGSVSTLKIQRTERGDSAVYLCASSLWGHGYTFGSGTRLTVV.

The chain is built from TRBV6-5 and TRBJ1-6; TRBD1 matches at 9 bases. Germline lookup yields CDR1 MNHEY and CDR2 SVGAGI. The CDR3 loop spans 16 amino acids. The V and J ends lost 0 bases and 6 bases, in that order; junction bases with no gene match: 3. The CDR3 DNA is TGTGCCAGCAGTTACTCGGTGGACAGGGGTAATTCACCCCTCCACTTT. This translates into CASSYSVDRGNSPLHF.

The V and J genes are TRBV7-8 and TRBJ2-4; 7 bases map to TRBD2. V lost 7 bases to trimming and J lost 7 bases; unmatched junction nucleotides: 13. In germline, CDR1 is SGHVS, CDR2 FQNEAQ. The length of the CDR3 is 15 residues. Here the CDR3 reads CASTPGGGLSNIQYF. The CDR3 nucleotides are TGTGCCAGCACCCCTGGGGGAGGGCTAAGCAACATTCAGTACTTC.

The chain links TRBV18 to TRBJ2-2; perhaps TRBD1 as D (5 bases). Germline CDR1 reads KGHSH; CDR2 reads LQKENI. The CDR3 loop spans 15 amino acids. V was pared by 3 bases and J by 1 base, with 9 bases between. This chain's CDR3 is CASSPEQVNTGELFF. The CDR3 DNA follows: TGTGCCAGCTCACCGGAACAGGTGAACACCGGGGAGCTGTTTTTT.

This clone was found a few times. This chain uses TRBV11-2 with TRBJ1-2, with 7 bases identical to TRBD1. After removal of 5 bases from V and 8 bases from J, the junction contained 8 bases not matched to a gene. The germline V gene encodes CDR1 SGHAT and CDR2 FQNNGV. This CDR3 comprises 13 residues. The DNA of the CDR3 is TGTGCCAGCAGCCTAGGGGGCTCGGAGGGCTACACCTTC. Protein product: CASSLGGSEGYTF.

The chain has TRBV15 and TRBJ1-5; TRBD1 matches at 10 bases. V lost 3 bases and J lost 2; bases outside the gene matches: 7. Germline CDR1 is LNHNV and CDR2 is YYDKDF (reference sequence). CDR3 length: 17 residues. CDR3 DNA sequence: TGTGCCACCAGCAGGACCGGGACAGGGGAGCGCAATCAGCCCCAGCATTTT. It is translated as CATSRTGTGERNQPQHF.

The V gene is TRBV27, the J gene TRBJ1-4, with D possibly TRBD1 on 5 matching bases. The CDR3 totals 13 residues. Germline CDR1 is MNHEY and CDR2 is SMNVEV (reference sequence). Trimming shortened V by 4 bases and J by 11 bases, and 14 bases separated the two germline ends. In nucleotides, the CDR3 is TGTGCCAGCAGTTCGGGCAGGGAGGTTAAACTGTTTTTT. Its translation is CASSSGREVKLFF. The whole variable domain, filled in from reference TRBV27 and TRBJ1-4, reads EAQVTQNPRYLITVTGKKLTVTCSQNMNHEYMSWYRQDPGLGLRQIYYSMNVEVTDKGDVPEGYKVSRKEKRNFPLILESPSPNQTSLYFCASSSGREVKLFFGSGTQLSVL.

The V gene is TRBV11-2, the J gene TRBJ2-3; D ambiguous. The CDR3 spans 14 residues. With 1 base removed from V and 7 bases from J, the gap between germline ends came to 12 bases. CDR1 is SGHAT and CDR2 is FQNNGV in the germline V gene. The CDR3: CASSLGWVTNTQYF. The CDR3 region has the DNA TGTGCCAGCAGCTTAGGGTGGGTTACTAATACGCAGTATTTT.

The chain couples TRBV11-2 to TRBJ2-3; the match to TRBD2 covers 11 bases. V shed 3 bases and J 4 bases; nucleotides not matched to a gene: 6. The germline CDR1 and CDR2 sequences are SGHAT and FQNNGV. The CDR3 totals 16 residues. The CDR3, as DNA: TGTGCCAGCAGCTTTATTAGCGGGGGGGCCTCAGATACGCAGTATTTT. Amino acid sequence: CASSFISGGASDTQYF.

The J gene is TRBJ1-5, the V gene TRBV6-4; a weak D match, TRBD1 (6 bases). The CDR3 is 15 residues long. CDR1 is MRHNA, CDR2 SNTAGT, per germline. V was clipped by 7 bases and J by 10 bases, with 23 bases between them. CDR3 in amino acids: CASNSADSRRGPQHF. The CDR3 nucleotides read TGTGCCAGCAATTCCGCGGACAGTAGAAGGGGCCCCCAGCATTTT.

This clone occurred a few times. J is TRBJ1-1 and V is TRBV11-2; D may be TRBD1 (5 bases). Trimming pared 3 bases from V and 10 bases from J, leaving 12 bases between. The germline V gene encodes CDR1 SGHAT and CDR2 FQNNGV. This CDR3 spans 12 amino acids. The CDR3 nucleotides are TGTGCCAGCAGCTTTGGTCGCGGGGGAGCTTTCTTT. It is translated as CASSFGRGGAFF. The variable domain in full, with the rest retrieved from reference TRBV11-2 and TRBJ1-1, is EAGVAQSPRYKIIEKRQSVAFWCNPISGHATLYWYQQILGQGPKLLIQFQNNGVVDDSQLPKDRFSAERLKGVDSTLKIQPAKLEDSAVYLCASSFGRGGAFFGQGTRLTVV.

This chain connects TRBV15 to TRBJ1-2; D remains ambiguous. Germline CDR1 and CDR2: LNHNV and YYDKDF (reference sequence). Trimming left V 5 bases short and J 8 bases short, with 15 bases between. The CDR3 is 13 amino acids. The CDR3: CATSQSQPRGYTF. DNA for the CDR3: TGTGCCACCAGCCAGTCCCAGCCGCGGGGCTACACCTTC. The variable domain in full, completed from reference TRBV15 and TRBJ1-2, reads DAMVIQNPRYQVTQFGKPVTLSCSQTLNHNVMYWYQQKSSQAPKLLFHYYDKDFNNEADTPDNFQSRRPNTSFCFLDIRSPGLGDTAMYLCATSQSQPRGYTFGSGTRLTVV.

The chain is built from TRBV5-4 and TRBJ2-5; 7 nucleotides agree with TRBD1. The CDR3 is 15 amino acids. V lost 0 bases and J lost 2; bases outside the gene matches: 4. The germline gives CDR1 SGHNT, CDR2 YYREEE (reference sequence). This CDR3 reads CASSLEWDRQETQYF. Here the CDR3 DNA reads TGTGCCAGCAGCTTGGAATGGGACAGACAAGAGACCCAGTACTTC.